This entry is about one TCR beta chain. This clone was recorded a few times. Its antigen target is currently unknown. Per-nucleotide qualities are absent, and no much larger clonotype sits a single base away. This specimen's treatment or condition label, per the study, means: roughly 19 received Ad26.COV2.S at low or high dose, single or two shots; roughly five received placebo; per-sample allocation not given. For vaccine and placebo recipients, repertoires were sequenced using samples collected on day 63 after the first injection. In Cohort 1b, 25 adults aged 18-55 years were enrolled at a single site in Boston, USA, between 29 July and 7 August 2020. Ad26.COV2.S was a replication-incompetent adenovirus type 26 vector that expressed a prefusion-stabilized SARS-CoV-2 spike protein derived from the original Wuhan strain. The immunoSEQ Assay was the method used to sequence TCRbeta CDR3 regions. After extraction, genomic DNA underwent amplification by bias-controlled multiplex PCR, followed by high-throughput sequencing. Per the original workflow: To quantify the absolute abundance of each unique TCRbeta CDR3 region, sequences were collapsed and filtered. T cell fraction was estimated by normalization of TCRbeta template counts to usable DNA, with usable DNA being measured through amplification of reference genes present in all nucleated cells. Repertoire TCRs were annotated as SARS-CoV-2-specific by exact matching of V gene, CDR3 amino acid sequence and J gene to a known reactive TCR set. The reference SARS-CoV-2 TCR set was obtained from MIRA and was filtered for enrichment in COVID-19-positive ImmuneCODE repertoires, whereby public or cross-reactive TCRs were removed. Drawing on the MIRA antigens, annotated TCRs were analysed further at the level of specific ORF or position within ORF. Breadth was defined as the number of annotated unique rearrangements divided by the total number of unique productive rearrangements, and depth was defined as the summed frequency of the annotated unique rearrangements. Two-sided Wilcoxon rank-sum tests were applied when comparing TCR breadth between groups. In its TCRdb copy, this immuneACCESS table keeps in-frame sequences only and misses some clones. Where compared with another copy, unresolved V genes explain less than half of these, and the others have no known cause. V and J calls plus clone size are reproduced from that table; the DNA served to infer D and trimming. This sample holds over 450,000 clones; around 89% were observed only once. The ten largest clones add up to about 1.5% of the sample.

V loses 5 bases of germline sequence and J loses 5 bases, and the interval between the two ends is 13 bases. Including cysteine and phenylalanine, the CDR3 has 14 amino acids. Of all the DNA, just the CDR3 is kept, 42 bases in frame from base 1. CDR1 KGHSH and CDR2 LQKENI were looked up in the germline V gene. The data were taken from a study of Ad26.COV2.S vaccination and SARS-CoV-2 variants (dated by TCRdb to 2020 to 2022). In the study overall: Donors in the vaccine arm were drawn from COV1001, a multicentre, randomized, double-blind, placebo-controlled phase I-IIa trial testing Ad26.COV2.S in healthy adults. Ad26.COV2.S was given intramuscularly at 5x10^10 or 1x10^11 viral particles, as a single shot or as two shots 56 days apart. TCRbeta repertoire sequencing was used to assess the specificity and breadth of SARS-CoV-2-reactive T cell receptors after Ad26.COV2.S vaccination. The TCR-sequenced set comprised about 32 samples: about 19 Ad26.COV2.S vaccine recipients, 5 placebo recipients and 8 SARS-CoV-2 convalescent individuals. Trial participants were randomized into five groups of five, in which low-dose or high-dose Ad26.COV2.S was given once or twice, or placebo was given on both occasions. Throughout the experiments and outcome assessment, investigators stayed blinded to trial group allocation.

Findings and caveats that apply to the study as a whole: According to the authors, total T cell responses may have been underestimated by the TCR breadth and depth analyses. Substantial breadth of spike-specific CD8+ and CD4+ T cell responses was reported after vaccination. Spike-specific TCR breadth was higher in Ad26.COV2.S recipients than in placebo recipients (P = 0.0014). Comparable non-spike TCR breadth was observed between vaccine and placebo recipients, consistent with only spike being contained in the vaccine. The study lacked the statistical power to compare responses across vaccine doses or regimens.

This clonotype originated in a person aged 18-65 years who received the Ad26.COV2.S COVID-19 vaccine or a placebo. Recombination joined TRBV18 with TRBJ1-5; TRBD1 is perhaps the D gene, given 6 matching bases. The sequencing here drew on peripheral blood, taken in a trial of Ad26.COV2.S vaccine versus placebo. The nucleotides read TGTGCCAGCTCAGCCACAGGGTCGTATCAGCCCCAGCATTTT. Its amino acids are CASSATGSYQPQHF.